This TCR beta chain was recovered during a study of CD8+CD57+ T cells in acquired aplastic anemia. On the study more broadly: DNA from sorted CD4+ and CD8+ cells averaged around 3 ug. Study results and caveats: No significant difference in CD8+ Simpson's diversity was found between patients and controls. A set of around 30 CD8+ CDR3 sequences was shared between patients and controls, and these sequences appeared highly expressed in patients.

For CDR3 and TCR beta VDJ profiling, genomic DNA was the template used. One entry per CDR3 protein results from TCRdb running MiXCR on the reads. The data contain 200,000 or so distinct CDR3 sequences, roughly 64% of them singletons. Concerning this clonotype itself: Its antigen is undetermined.

With 0 bases removed from V and 8 bases from J, the gap between germline ends came to 12 bases. Germline V gene data show CDR1 as SGDLS and CDR2 as YYNGEE. This CDR3 is built from 14 residues. This TCR came from a human donor with severe aplastic anemia or a healthy control (not recorded which). The specimen was sorted CD4+, CD8+, or CD8+CD57+ T cells (not recorded which) from PBMCs. This rearrangement joins TRBV9 to TRBJ2-1; D not certain. The CDR3 is CASSVGAGRDEQFF. CDR3 coding DNA: TGTGCCAGCAGCGTAGGGGCTGGACGGGATGAGCAGTTCTTC.